The entry that follows covers one T cell receptor beta chain sequence. The antigen remains unidentified. Despite likely unrecorded immune exposures, the donors were nominally healthy at the time of sampling. This donor had no CMV serostatus on record. This sample was taken from a study of cytomegalovirus exposure and HLA in healthy donors. General observations from the study: Prior analysis indicated that the majority of TCR beta V segments exhibited productivity approximately 87% or approximately 30% of the time. Being indistinguishable, some V segments were excluded, TRBV6-2 and TRBV6-3 among them.

V shed 10 bases, J shed 5 bases, and the junction held 11 bases outside the gene matches. This CDR3 contains 14 residues. Germline CDR1 ENHRY, CDR2 SYGVKD. The PCR contained 60 Vbeta and 13 Jbeta primers. Assay used: immunoSEQ multiplex PCR; TCRdb lists only in-frame clones, some missing. This sample has around 84,000 clones, with roughly four fifths found just once. The TCR sequence derives from a human donor in good health. The sequencing input was PBMCs. The rearrangement uses TRBV10-3 and TRBJ1-1; 9 bases fit TRBD1. The CDR3 sequence: CATSQGQGRTEAFF. The DNA of the CDR3 is TGTGCCACAAGTCAAGGACAGGGGAGAACTGAAGCTTTCTTT.